This is a list of T cell receptor beta chains from one sample in a study of blood T cell repertoires in COVID-19. Method: immunoSEQ multiplex PCR; TCRdb's copy keeps in-frame clones and lacks some. The sample lists tens of thousands of clones; around 85% were seen once. Specimen: peripheral blood. The origin of the receptors is a human donor in a cohort sampled during active COVID-19. The CDR3 runs from the conserved cysteine through the conserved F or W. A D gene is named only where the DNA matches it firmly. Where a row states a size, it is once, few, many or the class of an expanded clone; other rows omit it.

TRBD1	TRBJ2-2	-	TRBV7-3	CASSLRRQGATGELFF	TGTGCCAGCAGCCTTCGGCGACAGGGAGCCACCGGGGAGCTGTTTTTT
-	TRBJ1-1	medium-sized	TRBV7-3	CASSPPGGGGTEAFF	TGTGCCAGCAGCCCACCGGGGGGCGGGGGTACTGAAGCTTTCTTT
TRBD2	TRBJ2-3	-	TRBV5-1	CASSLAGGTGDTQYF	TGCGCCAGCAGCTTGGCCGGGGGGACCGGGGATACGCAGTATTTT
TRBD2	TRBJ2-2	-	TRBV5-1	CASSSTSGRNTGELFF	TGCGCCAGCAGCTCCACTAGCGGGAGGAACACCGGGGAGCTGTTTTTT
-	TRBJ2-7	-	TRBV3-1/TRBV3-2	CASSHNRRTTVEQYF	TGTGCCAGCAGCCACAATAGGAGGACTACGGTGGAGCAGTACTTC
TRBD1	TRBJ1-1	few	TRBV10-3	CAISPGTGFSRTEAFF	TGTGCCATCAGCCCCGGGACAGGGTTTAGTAGGACTGAAGCTTTCTTT
-	TRBJ1-1	-	TRBV4-1	CASRKEQGNTEAFF	TGCGCCAGCAGAAAGGAACAGGGGAACACTGAAGCTTTCTTT
-	TRBJ2-1	-	TRBV5-1	CASSLLRAGAYNEQFF	TGCGCCAGCAGCCTTCTGAGGGCCGGGGCCTACAATGAGCAGTTCTTC
-	TRBJ1-1	-	TRBV9	CASRRVPGGNTEAFF	TGTGCCAGCAGGAGAGTCCCGGGGGGAAACACTGAAGCTTTCTTT
-	TRBJ2-1	-	TRBV27	CASSFSENEQFF	TGTGCCAGCAGTTTTTCAGAAAATGAGCAGTTCTTC
-	TRBJ2-7	-	TRBV5-4	CASRGGQGGSYEQYF	TGTGCCAGCAGGGGCGGACAGGGAGGGTCCTACGAGCAGTACTTC
TRBD1	TRBJ1-1	once	TRBV9	CASSAGQGPLNTEAFF	TGTGCCAGCAGCGCCGGACAGGGGCCGCTGAACACTGAAGCTTTCTTT
-	TRBJ1-1	-	TRBV10-3	CAIRGQSGGGTEAFF	TGTGCCATCAGAGGACAGTCCGGAGGCGGCACTGAAGCTTTCTTT
-	TRBJ1-5	-	TRBV7-2	CASSAEGPRVGQPQHF	TGTGCCAGCAGCGCAGAGGGCCCGCGGGTAGGGCAGCCCCAGCATTTT
-	TRBJ2-3	-	TRBV19	CASSIPSIPADTQYF	TGTGCCAGTAGTATCCCAAGCATCCCGGCAGATACGCAGTATTTT
TRBD2	TRBJ2-1	-	TRBV5-6	CASSFGTSNEQFF	TGTGCCAGCAGCTTCGGGACTAGCAATGAGCAGTTCTTC
-	TRBJ1-5	-	TRBV4-3	CASSQDMGEGEPQHF	TGCGCCAGCAGCCAAGATATGGGTGAGGGGGAACCCCAGCATTTT